This is a list of T cell receptor beta chains from one sample in a study of blood T cell repertoires in COVID-19. The table came from immunoSEQ multiplex PCR; TCRdb's copy has only in-frame clones and leaves some out. The sample yields around 100,000 clones, about 90% seen once. Material for sequencing was peripheral blood. These receptors originate from a human donor in a cohort sampled during active COVID-19. The CDR3 runs from the conserved cysteine through the conserved F or W. Each record gives: J gene, clone size, CDR3 length, V gene, CDR3 protein. Expanded clones get a size class; other rows say once, few or many, or leave the size out.

TRBJ1-5,many,14,TRBV28,CASSLTGGNQPQHF
TRBJ1-1,-,16,TRBV15,CATSRDTAARGSEAFF
TRBJ2-7,few,14,TRBV4-1,CASSHRESSGEQYF
TRBJ2-2,-,17,TRBV7-8,CASSLAYSGRGGKELFF
TRBJ2-3,once,15,TRBV5-8,CASSEDGGSTDTQYF
TRBJ2-2,once,15,TRBV19,CASSGGARDTGELFF
TRBJ2-1,-,16,TRBV6-2/TRBV6-3,CASSSWTSGILNEQFF
TRBJ2-7,-,16,TRBV19,CASSIPGVSGRGEQYF
TRBJ1-1,-,13,TRBV28,CASSATMSTEAFF
TRBJ2-6,once,15,TRBV27,CASSFLGSGANVLTF
TRBJ1-1,-,12,TRBV3-1/TRBV3-2,CASSQGPQGAFF
TRBJ2-1,-,12,TRBV5-1,CASSLDSTEQFF
TRBJ2-1,-,14,TRBV28,CASAVGPSYNEQFF
TRBJ2-1,-,14,TRBV4-1,CASSHVDREREQFF
TRBJ1-2,-,15,TRBV29-1,CSAIDPVGGRHGYTF
TRBJ2-7,few,14,TRBV7-3,CASSPVGGPYEQYF
TRBJ2-2,once,18,TRBV3-1/TRBV3-2,CASSQGYLAGDDTGELFF
TRBJ2-1,-,14,TRBV6-5,CASSRRRTDNEQFF
TRBJ2-2,-,15,TRBV9,CASSVGAGGTGELFF
TRBJ2-3,many,16,TRBV27,CASSTSGRHGTDTQYF
TRBJ2-1,-,15,TRBV7-8,CASSSGQGAGNEQFF
TRBJ2-1,-,14,TRBV19,CASSIVGDYNEQFF
TRBJ2-3,-,15,TRBV15,CATSRYWEVTDTQYF
TRBJ2-1,-,18,TRBV27,CASSLLSGLGPVSDEQFF
TRBJ1-5,once,15,TRBV9,CASSVEGQGFQPQHF
TRBJ1-1,-,15,TRBV2,CASSERRDYMSRAFF
TRBJ2-7,-,15,TRBV4-2,CASSPVTSGFQEQYF
TRBJ1-2,-,14,TRBV24-1,CATSDGTANYGYTF
TRBJ2-1,-,14,TRBV5-1,CASSLVGPDNEQFF
TRBJ2-5,-,14,TRBV7-2,CASSLEGLQETQYF
TRBJ2-7,-,15,TRBV7-2,CASSLASGPSYEQYF
TRBJ2-7,-,14,TRBV30,CAWRSWRGQGEQYF
TRBJ2-3,once,17,TRBV7-3,CASAPPTSGVRPDTQYF
TRBJ1-5,-,14,TRBV6-5,CATGGSSASQPQHF
TRBJ2-3,-,14,TRBV10-1,CASSLGQGTVAQYF
TRBJ1-5,few,18,TRBV13,CASSSTGQGIYSNQPQHF
TRBJ1-2,-,15,TRBV6-4,CASSPSTGGFYGYTF
TRBJ2-2,-,15,TRBV28,CASSSRGLWAGELFF
TRBJ2-5,-,17,TRBV28,CAGASSRTDEPQETQYF
TRBJ2-2,-,16,TRBV28,CASTEGLAGVIGELFF
TRBJ1-1,few,12,TRBV5-8,CASSLRQGYSFF
TRBJ2-7,-,17,TRBV19,CASSDDRLAGGRNEQYF
TRBJ1-2,-,13,TRBV12-3/TRBV12-4,CASSLDRANGYTF
TRBJ2-3,-,15,TRBV5-4,CASSQTSFGTDTQYF
TRBJ2-3,-,15,TRBV18,CASSPRTRSTDTQYF
TRBJ2-6,-,14,TRBV3-1/TRBV3-2,CASSASSGANVLTF
TRBJ2-2,-,17,TRBV28,CASRSAGGLLGTGELFF
TRBJ2-3,-,16,TRBV24-1,CATHSGGPRSTDTQYF
TRBJ2-7,few,15,TRBV4-1,CASSQEQEISYEQYF
TRBJ2-7,few,14,TRBV10-2,CASSPRGGSYEQYF
TRBJ2-7,-,15,TRBV27,CASRTIRTGAYEQYF
TRBJ1-5,-,19,TRBV28,CASTTRRTPGQAPNQPQHF
TRBJ1-5,-,14,TRBV18,CASSYSGGKDSQHF
TRBJ1-5,-,15,TRBV24-1,CATSDVAEGNQPQHF
TRBJ2-1,-,15,TRBV5-1,CASSQQGARSGEQFF
TRBJ2-7,-,13,TRBV5-1,CASSFPDRDEQYF
TRBJ2-1,-,14,TRBV5-1,CASSFLGVQNEQFF
TRBJ1-1,few,15,TRBV29-1,CSGLITGGVRTEAFF
TRBJ2-5,-,14,TRBV5-4,CASRISGGVETQYF
TRBJ1-2,-,15,TRBV9,CASSVAEGVNYGYTF